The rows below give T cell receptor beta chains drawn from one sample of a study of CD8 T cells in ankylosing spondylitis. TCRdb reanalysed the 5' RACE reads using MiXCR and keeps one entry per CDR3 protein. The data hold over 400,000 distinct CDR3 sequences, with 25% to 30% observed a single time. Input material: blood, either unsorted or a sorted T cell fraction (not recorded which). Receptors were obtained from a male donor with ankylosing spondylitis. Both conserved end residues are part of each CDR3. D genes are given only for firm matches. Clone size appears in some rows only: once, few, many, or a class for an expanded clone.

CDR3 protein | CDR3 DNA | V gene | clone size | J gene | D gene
CSAPLRDSYGYTF | TGCAGTGCGCCGCTTAGGGACTCCTATGGCTACACCTTC | TRBV20-1 | few | TRBJ1-2 | .
CASKGTGVGTDNEQFF | TGCGCCAGCAAAGGGACAGGGGTCGGGACAGACAATGAGCAGTTCTTC | TRBV10-2 | . | TRBJ2-1 | TRBD1
CSATGGIGVSSYNEQFF | TGCAGCGCAACCGGGGGGATCGGGGTTAGCTCCTACAATGAGCAGTTCTTC | TRBV29-1 | . | TRBJ2-1 | TRBD2
CAISLQGTNTEAFF | TGTGCCATCAGTTTACAGGGGACGAACACTGAAGCTTTCTTT | TRBV10-3 | . | TRBJ1-1 | TRBD1
CASSSQGFYYGYTF | TGTGCCAGCAGCTCACAGGGTTTTTACTATGGCTACACCTTC | TRBV28 | . | TRBJ1-2 | .
CASSLVRGRNTEAFF | TGCGCCAGCAGCTTGGTTAGGGGGCGGAACACTGAAGCTTTCTTT | TRBV5-1 | few | TRBJ1-1 | TRBD1
CASSLETGSTEAFF | TGTGCCAGCAGCTTGGAGACAGGGAGCACTGAAGCTTTCTTT | TRBV11-2 | few | TRBJ1-1 | TRBD1
CASSHGDRGFTGELFF | TGTGCCAGCAGCCACGGGGACAGGGGTTTCACCGGGGAGCTGTTTTTT | TRBV3-1 | . | TRBJ2-2 | TRBD1
CSATTNTGELFF | TGCAGCGCGACTACAAACACCGGGGAGCTGTTTTTT | TRBV29-1 | . | TRBJ2-2 | .
CASRKTSGTISSYNEQFF | TGTGCCAGCAGGAAAACTAGCGGGACAATAAGCTCCTACAATGAGCAGTTCTTC | TRBV27 | . | TRBJ2-1 | TRBD2
CASSVEWLDGYTF | TGTGCCAGCAGCGTAGAATGGCTGGATGGCTACACCTTC | TRBV9 | . | TRBJ1-2 | .
CASSPRPSYNEQFF | TGTGCCAGCAGTCCCCGCCCCTCCTACAATGAGCAGTTCTTC | TRBV28 | few | TRBJ2-1 | .
CASSRPESRYEQYF | TGTGCCAGCTCCCGACCCGAATCGAGGTACGAGCAGTACTTC | TRBV18 | . | TRBJ2-7 | .
CSATGGGFTDTQYF | TGCAGTGCAACCGGGGGGGGTTTCACAGATACGCAGTATTTT | TRBV20-1 | . | TRBJ2-3 | TRBD2
CASSPGTSGRASYNEQFF | TGCGCCAGCAGCCCCGGGACTAGCGGGAGGGCCTCCTACAATGAGCAGTTCTTC | TRBV5-1 | few | TRBJ2-1 | TRBD2
CAISRASGGYNEQFF | TGTGCCATCAGTAGAGCTAGCGGGGGTTACAATGAGCAGTTCTTC | TRBV10-3 | . | TRBJ2-1 | TRBD2
CSARVGQVNTEAFF | TGCAGTGCTAGAGTCGGGCAGGTGAACACTGAAGCTTTCTTT | TRBV20-1 | . | TRBJ1-1 | .
CASSPTILAKNIQYF | TGTGCCAGCAGCCCCACGATCTTAGCCAAAAACATTCAGTACTTC | TRBV7-2 | medium-sized | TRBJ2-4 | .
CASSTLRQGTYEQYF | TGTGCCAGCAGCACCTTAAGACAGGGCACCTACGAGCAGTACTTC | TRBV21-1 | . | TRBJ2-7 | .
CATSDFPTSGRAGTYNEQFF | TGTGCCACCAGTGATTTCCCGACTAGCGGGAGGGCCGGGACCTACAATGAGCAGTTCTTC | TRBV24-1 | few | TRBJ2-1 | TRBD2
CASSFGGVHFYNEQFF | TGTGCCAGCAGCTTTGGGGGGGTTCACTTCTACAATGAGCAGTTCTTC | TRBV7-2 | . | TRBJ2-1 | TRBD2
CASSPGTSEAFF | TGTGCCAGCAGCCCAGGGACCTCTGAAGCTTTCTTT | TRBV12-3/TRBV12-4 | few | TRBJ1-1 | .
CASTKGGGVYEQYF | TGTGCCAGTACGAAAGGTGGAGGGGTCTACGAGCAGTACTTC | TRBV27 | few | TRBJ2-7 | .
CASSLGGQETQYF | TGCGCCAGCAGCTTAGGAGGGCAAGAGACCCAGTACTTC | TRBV5-1 | many | TRBJ2-5 | .
CASTQAGGPPLHF | TGTGCCAGCACCCAGGCAGGCGGGCCACCCCTCCACTTT | TRBV6-1 | few | TRBJ1-6 | .
CSASAGSVMNTEAFF | TGCAGTGCTAGTGCAGGGTCCGTGATGAACACTGAAGCTTTCTTT | TRBV20-1 | . | TRBJ1-1 | .
CASSQWGRGETQYF | TGTGCCAGCAGCCAGTGGGGGCGGGGAGAGACCCAGTACTTC | TRBV3-1 | . | TRBJ2-5 | .
CASSSPPETMKNIQYF | TGTGCCAGCAGCTCCCCGCCGGAGACCATGAAAAACATTCAGTACTTC | TRBV12-3/TRBV12-4 | . | TRBJ2-4 | .
CASRTGTGESDTQYF | TGCGCCAGCAGGACCGGGACAGGGGAATCTGATACGCAGTATTTT | TRBV5-1 | . | TRBJ2-3 | TRBD1
CASTPSLGAGTVNTEAFF | TGTGCCAGCACCCCGTCCTTGGGTGCCGGGACAGTGAACACTGAAGCTTTCTTT | TRBV7-8 | few | TRBJ1-1 | TRBD1
CASSLDDPGEAFF | TGCGCCAGCAGCTTGGATGATCCAGGGGAAGCTTTCTTT | TRBV5-1 | . | TRBJ1-1 | .
CASSLSLAGSGEQYF | TGCGCCAGCAGCTTGTCTCTAGCGGGATCCGGGGAGCAGTACTTC | TRBV5-1 | . | TRBJ2-7 | TRBD2
CASSVDRWQRDNQPQHF | TGTGCCAGCAGCGTGGACAGGTGGCAGCGGGATAATCAGCCCCAGCATTTT | TRBV12-3/TRBV12-4 | . | TRBJ1-5 | TRBD1
CASSFSAGEGDTQYF | TGTGCCAGCAGTTTCTCAGCGGGAGAGGGGGATACGCAGTATTTT | TRBV12-3/TRBV12-4 | . | TRBJ2-3 | TRBD2
CASSLGPSRGTRSYNEQFF | TGTGCCAGCAGCTTGGGCCCCTCACGTGGCACCCGCTCCTACAATGAGCAGTTCTTC | TRBV5-6 | . | TRBJ2-1 | .
CATSDWDRGAAFF | TGTGCCACCAGTGATTGGGACAGGGGGGCAGCTTTCTTT | TRBV24-1 | . | TRBJ1-1 | TRBD1
CATLDTINSPLHF | TGTGCCACCCTAGATACGATTAATTCACCCCTCCACTTT | TRBV10-3 | . | TRBJ1-6 | .
CASSQGPPGTGELFF | TGCGCCAGCAGCCAGGGACCTCCGGGCACCGGGGAGCTGTTTTTT | TRBV5-1 | . | TRBJ2-2 | .
CSVSAGDTQYF | TGCAGCGTCTCGGCCGGCGATACGCAGTATTTT | TRBV29-1 | few | TRBJ2-3 | .
CASSPYRGSIDEQFF | TGTGCCAGCAGTCCCTATAGGGGGAGTATCGATGAGCAGTTCTTC | TRBV12-3/TRBV12-4 | . | TRBJ2-1 | .